This TCR beta chain comes out of a study of T cells in localized non-small cell lung cancer. The study, taken as a whole, reports: Because only a single region of the tumor was sequenced, heterogeneity remains possible.

Sequencing was performed with immunoSEQ multiplex PCR; in TCRdb, only in-frame clones are kept and a portion is missing. The sample records 25,000 to 35,000 clones, 88% being singletons. CDR1 and CDR2 (germline): ENHRY, SYGVKD. The length of the CDR3 is 13 residues. Between the trimmed V and J ends, which lost 6 bases and 2 bases, there was a span of 11 bases. This clone showed up just a few times. Antigen: not known. This sequence joins TRBV10-3 and TRBJ2-7; D possibly corresponds to TRBD2 (5 bases). The specimen comprised peripheral blood, sampled before any cancer treatment. This TCR derives from a female donor aged 60 or older with stage III squamous cell lung carcinoma. CDR3 sequence: CAIRQAAAYEQYF. In nucleotides, the CDR3 is TGTGCCATCAGACAAGCGGCCGCCTACGAGCAGTACTTC.